Presented here are 32 T cell receptor beta chains from one specimen sequenced in a study of blood T cell repertoires in COVID-19. Profiled with immunoSEQ multiplex PCR; TCRdb holds only in-frame clones, not every one. This table holds about 230,000 clones, 70% to 90% found once. Sequences were obtained from peripheral blood. Source of these receptors: a man in his fifties or sixties with COVID-19, enrolled during active disease.

The chain has TRBV7-3 and TRBJ2-2; TRBD1 aligns across 7 bases. The CDR3 loop spans 15 amino acids. CDR1 is SGHTA and CDR2 is FQGTGA in the germline V gene. Trimming cost V 5 bases and J 7 bases; bases outside gene matches: 10. The CDR3 is CASSPEGAISGELFF. The CDR3, as DNA: TGTGCCAGCAGCCCAGAGGGGGCTATAAGCGGGGAGCTGTTTTTT.

This clone was seen once. V gene TRBV28 combines with J gene TRBJ1-6, with TRBD1 matching over 10 bases. This CDR3 comprises 15 residues. Germline CDR1 MDHEN, CDR2 SYDVKM. Unmatched junction bases numbered 3, after V lost 3 bases and J lost 7 bases. The CDR3 protein is CASSLRTGGNSPLHF. CDR3 sequence (DNA): TGTGCCAGCAGTTTGCGGACAGGGGGAAATTCACCCCTCCACTTT.

In its sample, this clone was seen once. The CDR3 loop reads CATSEAGQGDYEQYF. CDR3 DNA: TGTGCCACCAGTGAGGCGGGACAGGGAGACTACGAGCAGTACTTC. The rearrangement uses TRBV24-1 and TRBJ2-7; the match to TRBD1 covers 9 bases. This CDR3 is 15 amino acids long. Germline assignment: CDR1 KGHDR and CDR2 SFDVKD. With 4 bases clipped from V and 3 bases from J, the junction kept 6 bases outside the gene matches.

The genes are TRBV9 and TRBJ2-3; a possible D gene is TRBD1 (5 bases). The CDR3 sequence is 15 residues long. Trimming shortened V by 4 bases and J by 5 bases, and 17 bases separated the two germline ends. Germline CDR1 reads SGDLS; CDR2 reads YYNGEE. The CDR3 here is CASSPGLIDRDTQYF. The CDR3 bases are TGTGCCAGCAGCCCAGGCCTGATAGACAGAGATACGCAGTATTTT.

This chain joins TRBV19 and TRBJ2-2; weak D call: TRBD1 (5 bases). The germline V gene encodes CDR1 LNHDA and CDR2 SQIVND (reference sequence). The CDR3 spans 14 residues. Trimming stripped 3 bases from V and 6 bases from J, with 11 bases between. The CDR3, as DNA: TGTGCCAGTAGTATCCAGGGTATAGCCGGGGAGCTGTTTTTT. Translation: CASSIQGIAGELFF.

CDR3 residues: CASSRGSGTGVNTEAFF. CDR3 in DNA: TGCGCCAGCAGCCGGGGCTCCGGGACAGGGGTGAACACTGAAGCTTTCTTT. The gene calls are TRBV5-1 and TRBJ1-1, with 10 bases matching TRBD1. Germline lookup yields CDR1 SGHRS and CDR2 YFSETQ. V lost 4 bases, J lost 0 bases, and 9 bases stayed unmatched. The length of the CDR3 is 17 residues.

The gene calls are TRBV7-7 and TRBJ2-1, with D possibly TRBD1 on 6 matching bases. The germline gives CDR1 SSHAT, CDR2 FNYEAQ (reference sequence). The V and J ends lost 1 base and 7 bases respectively, with 11 bases between them. There are 14 residues in the CDR3. In nucleotides, the CDR3 is TGTGCCAGCAGCTTAGACAGGGATGGAAATGAGCAGTTCTTC. This encodes CASSLDRDGNEQFF. Supplemented by reference TRBV7-7 and TRBJ2-1, the full variable domain reads GAGVSQSPRYKVTKRGQDVTLRCDPISSHATLYWYQQALGQGPEFLTYFNYEAQPDKSGLPSDRFSAERPEGSISTLTIQRTEQRDSAMYRCASSLDRDGNEQFFGPGTRLTVL.

The rearrangement joins TRBV6-5 to TRBJ2-1, with 10 bases lining up with TRBD2. This CDR3 is built from 15 residues. Germline lookup yields CDR1 MNHEY and CDR2 SVGAGI. Trimming at V came to 4 bases and at J to 10 bases, leaving 10 bases not matched to a gene. The CDR3 here is CASSLGLAEDLEQFF. Here the CDR3 DNA reads TGTGCCAGCAGTTTAGGACTAGCGGAAGATCTCGAGCAGTTCTTC.

The V call is TRBV29-1, the J call TRBJ2-5; 7 nucleotides align to TRBD1. Germline CDR1 and CDR2: SQVTM and ANQGSEA. The CDR3 contains 11 residues. The J segment lost 4 bases and the V segment lost 8 bases, leaving 4 bases of the junction unmatched. The CDR3 here is CSWDSRETQYF. CDR3 DNA: TGCAGCTGGGACAGTCGAGAGACCCAGTACTTC.

This chain uses TRBV6-5 with TRBJ2-1; weak D call: TRBD1 (5 bases). Germline V gives CDR1 MNHEY, CDR2 SVGAGI. The CDR3 has 15 residues. The V end was cut by 2 bases, the J end by 2 bases, with 10 bases between. In DNA, the CDR3 is TGTGCCAGCAGTTACCTGACAGTTGCCTACAATGAGCAGTTCTTC. Protein sequence: CASSYLTVAYNEQFF.

This clone was observed a handful of times. This chain connects TRBV19 to TRBJ2-7, with 7 bases that match TRBD1. Germline CDR1 reads LNHDA; CDR2 reads SQIVND (reference sequence). The CDR3 loop spans 13 amino acids. Trimming took 6 bases from V and 7 from J; bases not matched to a gene: 9. As DNA, the CDR3 is TGTGCCAGTAGCGGGACAGAACTACGAGAGCAGTACTTC. Protein: CASSGTELREQYF.

The chain joins TRBV5-4 to TRBJ2-3; TRBD2 agrees at 11 bases. Germline V gives CDR1 SGHNT, CDR2 YYREEE (reference sequence). V was clipped by 1 base and J by 3 bases; unmatched bases: 4. This CDR3 is 16 amino acids long. The CDR3 DNA follows: TGTGCCAGCAGCTTGAGACTAGCGGGGAAGACAGATACGCAGTATTTT. Translated: CASSLRLAGKTDTQYF.

The V call is TRBV5-1, the J call TRBJ1-1; D is perhaps TRBD1 (5 bases). Germline V lookup: CDR1 SGHRS, CDR2 YFSETQ. The germline V and J ends were trimmed by 0 bases and 8 bases, with 14 bases remaining between them. The CDR3 loop spans 14 amino acids. The CDR3 sequence is CASSLVAGEVEAFF. CDR3 bases: TGCGCCAGCAGCTTGGTGGCGGGGGAGGTGGAAGCTTTCTTT.

V gene TRBV23-1 combines with J gene TRBJ2-5; 7 nucleotides align to TRBD1. TRBV23-1 is reported as an ORF; its role is uncertain. This CDR3 spans 15 amino acids. The V gene end was trimmed by 4 bases and the J gene end by 1 base; junction bases not matched to a gene: 6. The CDR3 DNA follows: TGCGCCAGCAGTCCGTCGGACAGGCTCCAAGAGACCCAGTACTTC. It codes for CASSPSDRLQETQYF.

The V gene is TRBV27, the J gene TRBJ1-2; the D is unclear. CDR1 and CDR2 (germline): MNHEY, SMNVEV (reference sequence). V was trimmed by 7 bases and J by 5 bases, leaving 14 bases between them. This CDR3 region has 13 residues. CDR3 region: CASKMDGVYGYTF. Written as DNA, the CDR3 is TGTGCCAGCAAAATGGACGGGGTATATGGCTACACCTTC.

The rearrangement uses TRBV24-1 and TRBJ2-1, with D perhaps matching TRBD2 (7 bases). CDR1 is KGHDR, CDR2 SFDVKD, per germline. Trimming removed 5 bases from V and 9 bases from J, with 16 bases in between. This CDR3 spans 14 amino acids. CDR3 coding DNA: TGTGCCACCAGTGCGCGGGGGCAGAGTGGTGAGCAGTTCTTC. Translated, it gives CATSARGQSGEQFF.

CDR3 DNA sequence: TGTGCCAGCAGTGACTCGAGGACAGGTCACGGCTACACCTTC. This sequence encodes CASSDSRTGHGYTF. J is TRBJ1-2 and V is TRBV6-4; 7 nucleotides match TRBD1. The V gene end was trimmed by 0 bases and the J gene end by 8 bases; junction bases not matched to a gene: 6. Germline values: CDR1 MRHNA, CDR2 SNTAGT. CDR3 length: 14 amino acids.

This chain joins TRBV5-6 and TRBJ1-2, with 8 bases fitting TRBD1. Germline loops: CDR1 SGHDT, CDR2 YYEEEE. J gave up 7 bases and V 0 bases, and 11 bases lay outside the gene matches. This CDR3 contains 16 residues. The CDR3 reads CASSLAGQGNKGGYTF. The DNA for the CDR3 is TGTGCCAGCAGCTTGGCCGGACAGGGTAATAAGGGTGGCTACACCTTC.

The chain has TRBV6-1 and TRBJ1-6; D not resolved. V lost 3 bases to trimming and J lost 0 bases, with 12 bases between them. Germline V gene data show CDR1 as MNHNS and CDR2 as SASEGT. This CDR3 has 17 residues. As DNA, the CDR3 is TGTGCCAGCAGTGACAGGCCCCGGGGCTCCTATAATTCACCCCTCCACTTT. Its protein product is CASSDRPRGSYNSPLHF.

The gene calls are TRBV28 and TRBJ2-3; maybe TRBD2 (5 bases). Germline CDR1 and CDR2: MDHEN and SYDVKM. Deletions cut 3 bases from V and 2 bases from J, with 9 bases between. The CDR3 is 14 amino acids. CDR3 sequence (DNA): TGTGCCAGCAGTTTTAACGGGAACACAGATACGCAGTATTTT. Amino acid sequence: CASSFNGNTDTQYF. The variable domain in full, completed from reference TRBV28 and TRBJ2-3, reads DVKVTQSSRYLVKRTGEKVFLECVQDMDHENMFWYRQDPGLGLRLIYFSYDVKMKEKGDIPEGYSVSREKKERFSLILESASTNQTSMYLCASSFNGNTDTQYFGPGTRLTVL.

The chain uses TRBV6-4 and TRBJ1-1; TRBD1 matches at 8 bases. V was clipped by 3 bases and J by 8 bases; unmatched bases: 8. The length of the CDR3 is 14 residues. The germline V gene has CDR1 MRHNA and CDR2 SNTAGT. Written as DNA, the CDR3 is TGTGCCAGCAGTGAACAGACAGGGGTGGGGGAAGCTTTCTTT. Protein product: CASSEQTGVGEAFF.

This clone has only a few counts. The chain carries TRBV7-3 and TRBJ2-1; possible D gene TRBD1, 5 bases. The CDR3 loop spans 16 amino acids. V shed 1 base and J shed 8 bases, with 18 bases lying between them. The germline V gene has CDR1 SGHTA and CDR2 FQGTGA. The CDR3 reads CASSLMGREDVDEQFF. DNA for the CDR3: TGTGCCAGCAGCTTAATGGGGCGTGAGGATGTTGATGAGCAGTTCTTC. Full variable domain (missing parts from reference TRBV7-3 and TRBJ2-1): GAGVSQTPSNKVTEKGKYVELRCDPISGHTALYWYRQSLGQGPEFLIYFQGTGAADDSGLPNDRFFAVRPEGSVSTLKIQRTERGDSAVYLCASSLMGREDVDEQFFGPGTRLTVL.

The V and J genes are TRBV4-3 and TRBJ1-4; the D is unclear. The germline CDR1 and CDR2 sequences are LGHNA and YSLEER. The CDR3 sequence is 15 residues long. V was trimmed by 3 bases and J by 8 bases, leaving 16 bases between them. Here the CDR3 reads CASSHFWQTSEKLFF. The CDR3 DNA sequence: TGCGCCAGCAGCCATTTTTGGCAGACTAGCGAAAAACTGTTTTTT.

V gene TRBV5-1 combines with J gene TRBJ2-3; 7 bases map to TRBD2. CDR3 length: 16 amino acids. Germline loops: CDR1 SGHRS, CDR2 YFSETQ. V trimming: 0 bases; J trimming: 1 base; junction bases outside the gene matches: 5. The CDR3 spells CASSLVGGGGTDTQYF. The CDR3 region has the DNA TGCGCCAGCAGCTTGGTTGGCGGGGGTGGCACAGATACGCAGTATTTT.

This chain links TRBV5-4 with TRBJ1-2; D uncertain. This CDR3 spans 14 amino acids. Germline CDR1 reads SGHNT; CDR2 reads YYREEE (reference sequence). V shed 4 bases and J shed 5 bases, with 15 bases lying between them. This CDR3 reads CASSGRTDLYGYTF. The CDR3 DNA is TGTGCCAGCAGCGGGAGGACGGACCTTTATGGCTACACCTTC. Filled out from reference TRBV5-4 and TRBJ1-2, the complete variable domain reads ETGVTQSPTHLIKTRGQQVTLRCSSQSGHNTVSWYQQALGQGPQFIFQYYREEENGRGNFPPRFSGLQFPNYSSELNVNALELDDSALYLCASSGRTDLYGYTFGSGTRLTVV.

The chain has TRBV7-8 and TRBJ2-7, with 13 bases that match TRBD2. J gave up 4 bases and V 3 bases, and 9 bases lay outside the gene matches. Germline V gene data show CDR1 as SGHVS and CDR2 as FQNEAQ. The CDR3 sequence is 17 residues long. The DNA for the CDR3 is TGTGCCAGCAGCTTTCGGGCCGGGACTAGCGGGATGTACGAGCAGTACTTC. Residues: CASSFRAGTSGMYEQYF.

This rearrangement joins TRBV28 to TRBJ1-1, with 9 nucleotides matching TRBD1. V dropped 7 bases and J dropped 4; count of bases not matched to a gene: 7. This CDR3 has 14 residues. Germline assignment: CDR1 MDHEN and CDR2 SYDVKM. CDR3 sequence reads: CASTHGDRATEAFF. The DNA for the CDR3 is TGTGCCAGCACTCACGGGGACAGGGCCACTGAAGCTTTCTTT.

This clone was picked up a small number of times. V usage is TRBV11-2 and J usage is TRBJ2-7; D is possibly TRBD2 (6 bases). From germline, CDR1 is SGHAT and CDR2 FQNNGV. V was pared by 3 bases and J by 1 base, with 10 bases between. The CDR3 totals 14 residues. The DNA of the CDR3 is TGTGCCAGCAGCTTCCGCCGGGAGTCCTACGAGCAGTACTTC. Translated: CASSFRRESYEQYF.

The table lists this clone with many counts. This chain connects TRBV19 to TRBJ2-2, with 11 nucleotides matching TRBD2. Germline values: CDR1 LNHDA, CDR2 SQIVND (reference sequence). The CDR3 consists of 15 residues. V was pared by 6 bases and J by 7 bases, with 7 bases of the junction left unmatched. This CDR3 is CASSNSGRAHGELFF. The CDR3 DNA is TGTGCCAGTAGCAATAGCGGGAGGGCCCACGGGGAGCTGTTTTTT.

The chain uses TRBV3-1 (or the pseudogene TRBV3-2) and TRBJ1-3; the D gene is possibly TRBD1 (6 bases). The CDR3 is 17 amino acids. CDR1 LGHDT and CDR2 YNNKEL come from the germline V gene (reference sequence). V was clipped by 8 bases and J by 3 bases, with 23 bases between them. Here the CDR3 reads CASRPPGAQGIGNTIYF. The CDR3 region has the DNA TGTGCCAGCCGACCCCCAGGGGCGCAGGGGATTGGAAACACCATATATTTT.

The chain links TRBV2 to TRBJ1-1; tentatively, D is TRBD1 (5 bases). The germline gives CDR1 SNHLY, CDR2 FYNNEI. V dropped 7 bases and J dropped 4 bases, with 22 bases sitting between them. The CDR3 sequence is 16 residues long. The CDR3 bases are TGTGCCAGCACCCTTGACCGTACCCCGGGGGGCACTGAAGCTTTCTTT. Protein sequence: CASTLDRTPGGTEAFF.

The CDR3 here is CASSLEQAQETQYF. CDR3 DNA: TGTGCCAGCAGCTTAGAGCAGGCCCAAGAGACCCAGTACTTC. The rearrangement uses TRBV7-2 and TRBJ2-5, with unresolved D. This CDR3 has 14 amino acids. Trimming removed 1 base at V and 1 base at J, with 7 bases between. Germline V lookup: CDR1 SGHTA, CDR2 FQGNSA.